Each of the 5 T cell receptor beta chains below was sequenced from the same sample in a study of CD8 T cells in ankylosing spondylitis. TCRdb itself ran the 5' RACE reads through MiXCR, one entry per CDR3 protein. The table has 350,000 to 400,000 distinct CDR3 sequences, 20% to 25% seen once. Sample: blood, either unsorted or a sorted T cell fraction (not recorded which). The origin of the receptors is a male donor with ankylosing spondylitis or in good health (not recorded which).

The rearrangement links TRBV29-1 to TRBJ2-1; weak D call: TRBD1 (5 bases). The V gene lost 5 bases and the J gene lost 10 bases, with 12 bases spanning the gap. The CDR3 contains 11 residues. Germline V gives CDR1 SQVTM, CDR2 ANQGSEA. This CDR3 is CSVPQGVEQFF. Written as DNA, the CDR3 is TGCAGCGTTCCCCAAGGGGTGGAGCAGTTCTTC.

V is TRBV3-1 and J is TRBJ2-7; perhaps TRBD2 as D (6 bases). The CDR3 sequence is 13 residues long. V lost 0 bases and J lost 6, with 9 bases in between. Germline CDR1 LGHDT, CDR2 YNNKEL (reference sequence). The CDR3 reads CASSQDPGLEQYF. The DNA for the CDR3 is TGTGCCAGCAGCCAAGACCCGGGACTCGAGCAGTACTTC.

As DNA, the CDR3 is TGTGCCACCTCGCAACTCCCAGATACGCAGTATTTT. It specifies CATSQLPDTQYF. This sequence joins TRBV19 and TRBJ2-3, with D hard to call. Germline V gene lookup returns CDR1 LNHDA and CDR2 SQIVND (reference sequence). The V end was cut by 10 bases, the J end by 4 bases, with 12 bases between. This CDR3 comprises 12 residues.

This clonotype was counted at least ten times. This chain connects TRBV12-3 or TRBV12-4 to TRBJ2-2; D might be TRBD1 or TRBD2, each matching 5 bases. The CDR3 covers 14 residues. Trimming took off 0 bases at V and 6 bases at J, with 8 bases between the two ends. The CDR3 sequence is CASSLALGAGELFF. In nucleotides, the CDR3 is TGTGCCAGCAGTTTAGCGCTGGGGGCCGGGGAGCTGTTTTTT.

This clonotype was counted at least ten times. This chain joins TRBV7-9 and TRBJ2-7, with a weak D call TRBD2 (6 bases). Looked up from germline, CDR1 is SEHNR and CDR2 is FQNEAQ (reference sequence). V was shortened by 5 bases and J by 0 bases, with 14 bases between the two germline ends. This CDR3 is 15 amino acids long. The CDR3 region is CASSHGRESSYEQYF. CDR3 bases: TGTGCCAGCAGCCACGGACGGGAGAGCTCCTACGAGCAGTACTTC.